The entry below gives a single T cell receptor beta chain sequence along with its context. Its matching antigen is unknown. This specimen belongs to a study of cytomegalovirus exposure and HLA in healthy donors. General observations from the study: In terms of immune exposure information, only CMV serostatus was available. A later analysis found common viral pathogens apparently linked to several of the most significant clusters.

It was with 60 Vbeta and 13 Jbeta primers that the PCR ran. Sequencing used immunoSEQ multiplex PCR; TCRdb keeps in-frame clones, though not all of them. This table holds 150,000 to 200,000 clones, more than 75% found once. Trimming removed 0 bases from V and 4 bases from J, with 11 bases in between. Germline CDR1 SGHRS, CDR2 YFSETQ. The CDR3 runs to 15 residues. The receptor's source is a man aged 18 to 29 in good health and CMV-seropositive. This sequence joins TRBV5-1 and TRBJ2-1, with a possible D match to TRBD2 (6 bases). Sequencing was carried out using PBMCs. CDR3 DNA: TGCGCCAGCAGCTTGGCCCCGGGGGTGTACAATGAGCAGTTCTTC. Encoded protein: CASSLAPGVYNEQFF.